This record concerns one TCR beta chain sequence. While infection was still active, Seattle patients were enrolled and then followed longitudinally. V was shortened by 5 bases and J by 0 bases, with 18 bases between the two germline ends. The CDR3 runs 17 residues. In germline, CDR1 is SGHKS, CDR2 YYEKEE (reference sequence). Method: immunoSEQ multiplex PCR; TCRdb's copy keeps in-frame clones and lacks some. The data hold 130,000 or so clones, with about nine tenths observed a single time. The sample comes from a study of blood T cell repertoires in COVID-19. The sample comprised peripheral blood. The J gene is TRBJ2-4, the V gene TRBV5-5, with D maybe TRBD2 (6 bases). The TCR comes from a woman aged 70-85 years with COVID-19, enrolled during active disease. CDR3 loop: CASSWGDGKLAKNIQYF. CDR3 DNA: TGTGCCAGCAGTTGGGGGGATGGGAAACTAGCCAAAAACATTCAGTACTTC.